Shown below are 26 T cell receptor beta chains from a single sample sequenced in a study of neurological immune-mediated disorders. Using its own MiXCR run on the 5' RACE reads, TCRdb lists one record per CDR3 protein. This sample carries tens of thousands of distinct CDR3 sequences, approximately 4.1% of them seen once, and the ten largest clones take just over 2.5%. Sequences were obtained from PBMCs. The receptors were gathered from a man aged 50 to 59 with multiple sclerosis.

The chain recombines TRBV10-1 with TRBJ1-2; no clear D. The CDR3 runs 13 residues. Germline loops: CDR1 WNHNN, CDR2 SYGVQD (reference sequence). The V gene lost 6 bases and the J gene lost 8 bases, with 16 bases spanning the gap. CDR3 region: CASRPDGTIGYTF. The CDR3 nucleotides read TGCGCCAGCAGGCCCGACGGTACAATCGGCTACACCTTC.

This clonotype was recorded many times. As DNA, the CDR3 is TGTGCCAGCAGCTTAGGACAGGGGACGTTCGAGCAGTACTTC. Translation gives CASSLGQGTFEQYF. V gene TRBV11-2 combines with J gene TRBJ2-7; 8 nucleotides match TRBD1. The CDR3 runs to 14 residues. With 1 base clipped from V and 6 bases from J, the junction kept 5 bases outside the gene matches. CDR1 is SGHAT and CDR2 is FQNNGV in the germline V gene.

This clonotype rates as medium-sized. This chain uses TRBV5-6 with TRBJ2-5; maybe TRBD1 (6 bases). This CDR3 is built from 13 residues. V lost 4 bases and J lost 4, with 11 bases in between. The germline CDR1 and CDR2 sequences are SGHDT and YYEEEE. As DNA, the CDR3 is TGTGCCAGCAGCGCACTACAGGGAGAGACCCAGTACTTC. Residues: CASSALQGETQYF.

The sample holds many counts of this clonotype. CDR3 bases: TGTGCCAGCAGCACCTTGGGGGTAGCAACAGATACGCAGTATTTT. Encoded protein: CASSTLGVATDTQYF. The V gene is TRBV7-3, the J gene TRBJ2-3; D may match TRBD1 or TRBD2 (5 bases each). Germline V gene data show CDR1 as SGHTA and CDR2 as FQGTGA. The CDR3 is 15 amino acids. V lost 5 bases to trimming and J lost 3 bases, with 15 bases between them.

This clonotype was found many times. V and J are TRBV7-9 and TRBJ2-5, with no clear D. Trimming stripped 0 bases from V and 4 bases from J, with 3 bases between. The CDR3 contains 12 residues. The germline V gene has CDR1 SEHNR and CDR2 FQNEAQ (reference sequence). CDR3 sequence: CASSLAGETQYF. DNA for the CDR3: TGTGCCAGCAGCTTAGCAGGAGAGACCCAGTACTTC.

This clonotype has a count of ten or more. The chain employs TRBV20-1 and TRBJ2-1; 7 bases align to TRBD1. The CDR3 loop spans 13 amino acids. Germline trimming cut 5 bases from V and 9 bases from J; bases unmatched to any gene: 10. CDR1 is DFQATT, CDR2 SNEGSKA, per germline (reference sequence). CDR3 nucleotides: TGCAGTGCTCTACGGAAAGGGGGCACTGAGCAGTTCTTC. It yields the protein CSALRKGGTEQFF.

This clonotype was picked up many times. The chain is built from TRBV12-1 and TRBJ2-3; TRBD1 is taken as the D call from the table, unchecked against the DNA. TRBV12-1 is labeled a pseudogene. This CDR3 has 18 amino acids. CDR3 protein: CASSLEGPGQLPTDTQYF. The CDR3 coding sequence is TGTGCCAGCAGCTTGGAAGGACCGGGACAGCTTCCCACAGATACGCAGTATTTT.

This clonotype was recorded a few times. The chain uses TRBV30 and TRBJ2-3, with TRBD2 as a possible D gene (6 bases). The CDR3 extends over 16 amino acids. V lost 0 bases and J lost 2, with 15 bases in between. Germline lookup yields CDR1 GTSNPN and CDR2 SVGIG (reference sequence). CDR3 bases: TGTGCCTGGAGTGTGACTAGTCTTATCACCACAGATACGCAGTATTTT. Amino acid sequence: CAWSVTSLITTDTQYF.

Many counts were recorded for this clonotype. In DNA form, the CDR3 reads TGCAGTGCGTCAGCGGGGGGCAGCTCTGATGAGCAGTTCTTC. This translates into CSASAGGSSDEQFF. The V call is TRBV20-1, the J call TRBJ2-1, with TRBD2 matching 9 bases. The germline gives CDR1 DFQATT, CDR2 SNEGSKA (reference sequence). The CDR3 totals 14 residues. Trimming at V came to 6 bases and at J to 8 bases, leaving 11 bases not matched to a gene.

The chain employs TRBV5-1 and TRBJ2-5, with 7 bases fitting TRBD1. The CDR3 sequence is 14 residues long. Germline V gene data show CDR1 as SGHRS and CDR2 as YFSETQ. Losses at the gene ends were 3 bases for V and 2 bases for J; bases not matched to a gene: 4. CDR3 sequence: CASSSGQQQETQYF. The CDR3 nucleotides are TGCGCCAGCAGCTCGGGACAGCAGCAAGAGACCCAGTACTTC.

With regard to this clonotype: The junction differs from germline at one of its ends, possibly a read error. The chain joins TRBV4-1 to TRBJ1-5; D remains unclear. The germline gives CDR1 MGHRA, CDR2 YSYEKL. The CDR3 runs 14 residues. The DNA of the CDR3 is TGCGCCAGCAGCCAGGGCGGAGTGGGTCAGCCCCAGAATTTT. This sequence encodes CASSQGGVGQPQNF.

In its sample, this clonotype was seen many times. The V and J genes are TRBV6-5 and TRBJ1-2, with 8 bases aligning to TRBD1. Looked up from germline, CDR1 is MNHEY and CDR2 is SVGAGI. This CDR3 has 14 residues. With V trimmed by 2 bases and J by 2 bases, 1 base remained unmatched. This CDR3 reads CASSYGTGNYGYTF. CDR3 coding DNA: TGTGCCAGCAGTTACGGGACAGGCAACTATGGCTACACCTTC.

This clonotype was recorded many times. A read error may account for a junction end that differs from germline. CDR3 coding DNA: TGTGCTAGCAGCCCCGGGGGGGGACCTAACAATGAGCAGTTCTTC. Residues: CASSPGGGPNNEQFF. The chain combines TRBV7-7 with TRBJ2-1, with 8 bases lining up with TRBD2. CDR3 length: 15 amino acids. Germline V gene lookup returns CDR1 SSHAT and CDR2 FNYEAQ (reference sequence).

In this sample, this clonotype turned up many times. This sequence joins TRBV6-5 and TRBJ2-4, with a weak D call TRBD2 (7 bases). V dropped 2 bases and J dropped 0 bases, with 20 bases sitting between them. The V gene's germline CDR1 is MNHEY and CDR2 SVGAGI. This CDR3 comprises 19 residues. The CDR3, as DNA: TGTGCCAGCAGTTACCGCCCCTGGGGGGGCGAAATAGCCAAAAACATTCAGTACTTC. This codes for CASSYRPWGGEIAKNIQYF.

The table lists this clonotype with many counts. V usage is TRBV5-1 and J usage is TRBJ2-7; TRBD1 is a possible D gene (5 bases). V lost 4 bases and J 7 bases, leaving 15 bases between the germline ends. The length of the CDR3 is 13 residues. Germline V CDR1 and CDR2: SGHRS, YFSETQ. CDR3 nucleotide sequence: TGCGCCAGCAGCGCGGTGGGGCCGTTAGAGCAGTACTTC. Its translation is CASSAVGPLEQYF.

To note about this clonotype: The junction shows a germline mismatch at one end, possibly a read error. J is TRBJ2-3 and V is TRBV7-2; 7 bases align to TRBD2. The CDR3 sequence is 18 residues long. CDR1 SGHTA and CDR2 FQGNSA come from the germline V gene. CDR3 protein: CVSSLVGSGISLRDTQYF. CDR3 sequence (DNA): TGTGTCAGCAGCTTAGTTGGAAGCGGGATCTCCCTCCGAGATACGCAGTATTTT.

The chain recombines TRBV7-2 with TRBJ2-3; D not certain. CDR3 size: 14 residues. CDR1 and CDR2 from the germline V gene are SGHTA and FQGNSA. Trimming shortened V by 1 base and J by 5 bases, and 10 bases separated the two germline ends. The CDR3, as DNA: TGTGCCAGCAGCTTAGACGGGTCTCTAGATACGCAGTATTTT. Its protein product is CASSLDGSLDTQYF.

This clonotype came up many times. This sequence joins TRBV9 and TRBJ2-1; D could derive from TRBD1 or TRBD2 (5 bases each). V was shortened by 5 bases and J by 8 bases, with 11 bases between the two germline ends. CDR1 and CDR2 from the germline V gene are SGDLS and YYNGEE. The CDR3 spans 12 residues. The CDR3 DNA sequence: TGTGCCAGCAGACCGCCGGGGCATGAGCAGTTCTTC. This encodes CASRPPGHEQFF.

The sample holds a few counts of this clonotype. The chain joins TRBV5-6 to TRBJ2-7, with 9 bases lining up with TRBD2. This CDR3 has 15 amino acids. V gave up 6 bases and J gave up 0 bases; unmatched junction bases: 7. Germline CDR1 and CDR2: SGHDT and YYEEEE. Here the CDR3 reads CASIIGGGVSYEQYF. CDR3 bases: TGTGCCAGCATTATCGGCGGGGGGGTCTCCTACGAGCAGTACTTC.

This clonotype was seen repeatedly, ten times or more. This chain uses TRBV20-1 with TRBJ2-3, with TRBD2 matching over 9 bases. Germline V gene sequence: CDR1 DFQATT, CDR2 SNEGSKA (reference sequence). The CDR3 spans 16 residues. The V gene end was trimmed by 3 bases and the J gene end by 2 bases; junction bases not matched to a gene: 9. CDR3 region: CSASDFLAGFTDTQYF. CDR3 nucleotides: TGCAGTGCTAGTGATTTTCTAGCGGGGTTCACAGATACGCAGTATTTT.

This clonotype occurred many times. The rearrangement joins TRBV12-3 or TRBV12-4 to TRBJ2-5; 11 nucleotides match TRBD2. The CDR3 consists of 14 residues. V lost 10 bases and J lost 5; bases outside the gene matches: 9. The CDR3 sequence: CATGSGGAGETQYF. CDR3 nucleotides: TGTGCCACCGGTAGCGGGGGGGCCGGTGAGACCCAGTACTTC.

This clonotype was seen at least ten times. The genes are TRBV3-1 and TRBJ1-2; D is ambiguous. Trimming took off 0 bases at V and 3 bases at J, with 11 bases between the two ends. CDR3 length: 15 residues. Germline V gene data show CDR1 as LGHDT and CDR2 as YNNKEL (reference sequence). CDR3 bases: TGTGCCAGCAGCCAAGAGAATGAGGGATACTATGGCTACACCTTC. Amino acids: CASSQENEGYYGYTF.

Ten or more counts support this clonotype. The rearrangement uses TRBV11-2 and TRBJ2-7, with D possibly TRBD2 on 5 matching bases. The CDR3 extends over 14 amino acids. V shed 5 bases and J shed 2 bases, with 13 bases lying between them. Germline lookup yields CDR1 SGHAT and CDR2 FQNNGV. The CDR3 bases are TGTGCCAGCAGCCCAGGAGGCGTGACCTACGAGCAGTACGTC. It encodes CASSPGGVTYEQYV.

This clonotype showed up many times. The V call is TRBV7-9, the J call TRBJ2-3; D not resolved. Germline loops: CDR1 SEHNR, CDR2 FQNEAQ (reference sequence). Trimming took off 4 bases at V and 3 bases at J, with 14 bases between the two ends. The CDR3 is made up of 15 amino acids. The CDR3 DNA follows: TGTGCCAGCAGCTCGATTCAAAGATCTACAGATACGCAGTATTTT. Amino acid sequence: CASSSIQRSTDTQYF.

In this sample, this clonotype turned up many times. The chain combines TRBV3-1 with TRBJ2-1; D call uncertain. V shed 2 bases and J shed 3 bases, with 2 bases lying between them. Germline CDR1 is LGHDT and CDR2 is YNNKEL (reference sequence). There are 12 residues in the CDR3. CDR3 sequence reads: CASSQLYNEQFF. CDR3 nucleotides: TGTGCCAGCAGCCAACTCTACAATGAGCAGTTCTTC.

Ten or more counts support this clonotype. CDR3 region: CASTLEGNQPQHF. The DNA for the CDR3 is TGTGCCAGCACCCTCGAGGGCAATCAGCCCCAGCATTTT. The rearrangement joins TRBV2 to TRBJ1-5; D not resolved. Trimming shortened V by 7 bases and J by 2 bases, and 9 bases separated the two germline ends. This CDR3 region has 13 residues. CDR1 and CDR2 (germline): SNHLY, FYNNEI.